This TCR beta chain was profiled in a study of cytotoxic CD8 clonotypes in ibrutinib-treated CLL. Study-level background: Of the patients, some eleven were relapsed/refractory, about 16 treatment-naive and about 17 IGHV unmutated. Mean yields were about 280,000 productive templates and around 98,000 productive rearrangements per sample. Notes on the study in general: Higher circulating CD8+ T-cell counts strongly accompanied higher baseline clonality, above age-matched healthy donors. The clonality went up when patients responded to ibrutinib and dropped back toward baseline at progression.

A word on this clone: The antigen remains unidentified.

After removal of 4 bases from V and 4 bases from J, the junction contained 9 bases not matched to a gene. Germline assignment: CDR1 PRHDT and CDR2 FYEKMQ (reference sequence). The CDR3 covers 15 residues. Data came from immunoSEQ multiplex PCR; TCRdb stores just in-frame clones and leaves some out. This table holds around 250,000 clones, about three quarters found once. This chain joins TRBV13 and TRBJ1-2, with 7 bases lining up with TRBD1. This sequence was found in a human donor with chronic lymphocytic leukemia. This specimen consisted of PBMCs, obtained after 24 months of ibrutinib treatment. The CDR3 spells CASSSLETGLYGYTF. DNA of the CDR3: TGTGCCAGCAGCTCCCTTGAGACAGGGCTCTATGGCTACACCTTC.